This is a list of T cell receptor beta chains from one sample in a study of human T cells and chemical hapten exposure. TCRdb re-called the RACE reads with MiXCR, one entry per CDR3 protein. The data contain 250,000 or so distinct CDR3 sequences, roughly 8.9% of them singletons. The sample consisted of whole blood, taken in connection with sensitization to the hapten diphenylcyclopropenone (DPC). These receptor sequences come from a woman between 40 and 50 years old with alopecia areata. Some clones in this sample may be carry-over from other donors' samples. CDR3s include the opening cysteine and the closing phenylalanine or tryptophan. The listing skips clone size in some rows; elsewhere it reads once, few, many or a size class.

J,V,size,CDR3
TRBJ2-5,TRBV27,.,CASSFSLSGETQYF
TRBJ2-1,TRBV11-3,many,CASSPNGGNEQFF
TRBJ1-5,TRBV28,few,CASIEGLTGTNQPQHF
TRBJ2-7,TRBV28,many,CASSSSTTDRGEYEQYF
TRBJ2-2,TRBV7-9,few,CASSLGLMNTGELFF
TRBJ1-3,TRBV28,.,CASRSSADTIYF
TRBJ2-3,TRBV5-1,.,CASSLGRARWTDTQYF
TRBJ2-7,TRBV29-1,.,CSHLRQRGSYEQYF
TRBJ2-2,TRBV27,few,CASSSLGGELFF
TRBJ1-5,TRBV6-1,many,CASSQAGTGAQPQHF
TRBJ2-4,TRBV7-9,.,CASSLSGGRPNIQYF
TRBJ1-5,TRBV6-1,.,CASTPGQGGNQPQHF
TRBJ2-3,TRBV7-7,few,CASSWGLEADTQYF
TRBJ1-5,TRBV6-2/TRBV6-3,.,CASSYSRDRGLLNQPQHF
TRBJ2-3,TRBV6-5,many,CASSYSYGIGTDTQYF
TRBJ1-5,TRBV25-1,.,CASSGNRDPAGNQPQHF
TRBJ2-1,TRBV4-1,many,CASRPGGGTYNEQFF
TRBJ1-2,TRBV12-3/TRBV12-4,.,CASTPNGDGYTF
TRBJ1-1,TRBV7-3,many,CASSLTDNTEAFF
TRBJ2-2,TRBV12-3/TRBV12-4,few,CASSRLAGITMTNTGELFF
TRBJ2-1,TRBV5-8,few,CASSLVSGEQFF
TRBJ2-1,TRBV5-1,few,CASSLQGQGANEQFF
TRBJ1-2,TRBV20-1,many,CSARSGNGYTF
TRBJ2-7,TRBV13,many,CASSPSWDEQYF
TRBJ2-1,TRBV27,.,CASTTSGGAYNEQFF
TRBJ2-1,TRBV7-2,few,CASSPSPPGRATYNEQFF
TRBJ2-2,TRBV28,few,CASRSWTTTNTGELFF
TRBJ1-1,TRBV6-1,.,CASTPLDTLRQAAFF
TRBJ1-3,TRBV28,.,CASSLSDRTSGNTIYF
TRBJ1-3,TRBV12-3/TRBV12-4,.,CASSSGLFSGNTIYF
TRBJ2-2,TRBV10-3,few,CAISETGPANTGELFF
TRBJ1-2,TRBV7-2,.,CASSLAFGDSGYTF
TRBJ2-7,TRBV12-3/TRBV12-4,few,CASSLAGVSYEQYF
TRBJ1-1,TRBV2,.,CASSSEVNTEAFF
TRBJ2-7,TRBV5-6,.,CASEAYSRYYEQYF
TRBJ1-1,TRBV27,few,CASSLQQNTEAFF
TRBJ2-7,TRBV5-1,.,CASSPGTSLYEQYF
TRBJ1-1,TRBV5-1,many,CASSLEHNTEAFF
TRBJ1-5,TRBV27,many,CASRTGNQPQHF
TRBJ2-2,TRBV6-5,.,CASRTTDRNTGELFF
TRBJ2-3,TRBV20-1,.,CSARDNRAGTDTQYF
TRBJ2-3,TRBV5-4,.,CASSQLGGDTQYF
TRBJ2-1,TRBV24-1,many,CATSESGGSSYNEQFF
TRBJ1-1,TRBV11-2,.,CASSLVAQGGTEAFF
TRBJ1-1,TRBV28,.,CASSLSVMNTEAFF
TRBJ2-2,TRBV3-1,.,CASSRDRGLAGELFF
TRBJ1-4,TRBV29-1,few,CSVAHQGISTNEKLFF
TRBJ2-3,TRBV10-3,.,CAIRTGTGDTQYF
TRBJ1-1,TRBV27,.,CASRFGGGTEAFF
TRBJ2-7,TRBV12-3/TRBV12-4,.,CASRLHGQAGPEQYF
TRBJ2-7,TRBV28,few,CASSLISASGTEQYF
TRBJ1-5,TRBV7-9,.,CASSGGVNQPQHF
TRBJ2-2,TRBV5-1,.,CASSYTGNTGELFF
TRBJ2-7,TRBV4-3,few,CASSQDLREGDEQYF
TRBJ2-2,TRBV7-3,few,CASSSGQGRMTGELFF
TRBJ1-1,TRBV29-1,.,CSVEESNRDPSTEAFF
TRBJ1-1,TRBV5-1,.,CASSLEAVPNTEAFF
TRBJ2-1,TRBV7-2,.,CASSLEVGGQFF
TRBJ1-6,TRBV12-3/TRBV12-4,.,CASRPGLTLNSPLHF